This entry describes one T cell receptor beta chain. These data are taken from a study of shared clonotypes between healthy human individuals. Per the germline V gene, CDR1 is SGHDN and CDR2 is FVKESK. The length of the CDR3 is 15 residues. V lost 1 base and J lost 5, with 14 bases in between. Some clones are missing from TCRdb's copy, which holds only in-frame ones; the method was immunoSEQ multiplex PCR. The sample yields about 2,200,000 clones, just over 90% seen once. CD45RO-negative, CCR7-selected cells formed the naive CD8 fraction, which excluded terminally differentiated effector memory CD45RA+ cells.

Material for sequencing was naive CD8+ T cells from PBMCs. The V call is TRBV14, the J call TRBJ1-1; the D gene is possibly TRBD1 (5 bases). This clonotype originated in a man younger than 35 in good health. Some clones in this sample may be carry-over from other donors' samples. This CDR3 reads CASSQGRGGWTEAFF. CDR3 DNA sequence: TGTGCCAGCAGCCAAGGACGGGGGGGATGGACTGAAGCTTTCTTT.